Listed below are T cell receptor beta chains from one sample, sequenced in a study of blood T cell repertoires in COVID-19. Profiled with immunoSEQ multiplex PCR; TCRdb holds only in-frame clones, not every one. The sample has about 200,000 clones; approximately 90% are singletons. The sample consisted of peripheral blood. All receptors derive from a man between 60 and 75 years old with COVID-19, enrolled during active disease. Both conserved end residues are part of each CDR3. A D gene is named only where the DNA matches it firmly. Clone size is not always given. Where it is, it says once, few, many or a class for expanded clones.

TRBJ2-1,TRBV29-1,-,-,CSVADNEQFF,TGCAGCGTTGCCGACAATGAGCAGTTCTTC
TRBJ1-2,TRBV11-2,-,-,CASSHAGQRANYGYTF,TGTGCCAGCAGCCATGCCGGACAGCGAGCTAACTATGGCTACACCTTC
TRBJ2-3,TRBV12-5,once,TRBD2,CASGLGLAGPTDTQYF,TGTGCTAGTGGTTTGGGACTAGCGGGGCCCACAGATACGCAGTATTTT
TRBJ1-5,TRBV19,-,-,CASSIDGAGSNQPQHF,TGTGCCAGTAGTATAGATGGGGCAGGAAGCAATCAGCCCCAGCATTTT
TRBJ2-5,TRBV3-1/TRBV3-2,-,-,CASSPPRLGTNQETQYF,TGTGCCAGCAGCCCTCCTAGACTAGGCACCAACCAAGAGACCCAGTACTTC
TRBJ1-5,TRBV11-2,-,-,CASSPRVNQPQHF,TGTGCCAGCAGCCCCAGGGTCAACCAGCCCCAGCATTTT
TRBJ2-1,TRBV12-3/TRBV12-4,-,-,CASSLGGDEQFF,TGTGCCAGCAGTCTGGGAGGAGATGAGCAGTTCTTC
TRBJ2-1,TRBV6-1,-,TRBD2,CASSDGLAVYNEQFF,TGTGCCAGCAGTGACGGCCTAGCGGTTTACAATGAGCAGTTCTTC
TRBJ2-3,TRBV11-2,once,TRBD1,CASSSDSPGQGILTDTQYF,TGTGCCAGCAGCTCGGACTCCCCGGGACAGGGGATCCTCACAGATACGCAGTATTTT
TRBJ2-7,TRBV11-2,-,-,CASSLGSGRVVYEQYF,TGTGCCAGCAGCTTAGGGTCGGGAAGGGTTGTGTACGAGCAGTACTTC
TRBJ1-2,TRBV18,once,-,CASSPARSGSYGYTF,TGTGCCAGCTCACCTGCTCGGTCTGGTAGCTATGGCTACACCTTC
TRBJ1-6,TRBV10-3,-,-,CAISGQTNSPLHF,TGTGCCATCAGTGGACAGACTAATTCACCCCTCCACTTT
TRBJ2-1,TRBV3-1/TRBV3-2,-,TRBD2,CASSPSRLAAYNEQFF,TGTGCCAGCAGCCCCTCGCGACTAGCGGCCTACAATGAGCAGTTCTTC
TRBJ2-2,TRBV6-5,-,-,CASSAQSGFTGELFF,TGTGCCAGCTCTGCACAGAGCGGGTTTACCGGGGAGCTGTTTTTT
TRBJ2-2,TRBV19,-,-,CASSIMGGPTGELFF,TGTGCCAGTAGTATAATGGGGGGACCCACCGGGGAGCTGTTTTTT
TRBJ2-1,TRBV7-8,-,TRBD2,CASSLMGLAGPNEQFF,TGTGCCAGCAGCTTAATGGGACTAGCGGGACCCAATGAGCAGTTCTTC
TRBJ1-2,TRBV3-1/TRBV3-2,-,TRBD1,CASSLLGGGLNYGYTF,TGTGCCAGCAGCCTCCTAGGAGGGGGCTTGAACTATGGCTACACCTTC
TRBJ1-4,TRBV5-4,-,-,CASSLDPSPTNEKLFF,TGTGCCAGCAGCCTAGACCCTTCCCCAACTAATGAAAAACTGTTTTTT
TRBJ2-2,TRBV18,-,TRBD2,CASSPNSGTSGGELFF,TGTGCCAGCTCACCAAATTCCGGGACTAGCGGTGGGGAGCTGTTTTTT
TRBJ1-2,TRBV12-2,-,-,CASRRRPLGSFVGTIYGYTF,TGTGCAAGTCGCCGCCGACCCCTGGGGAGCTTCGTAGGGACTATCTATGGCTACACCTTC
TRBJ2-3,TRBV9,-,TRBD2,CASSVGLAGGNTDTQYF,TGTGCCAGCAGCGTCGGACTAGCGGGGGGTAACACAGATACGCAGTATTTT
TRBJ1-2,TRBV29-1,-,TRBD1,CSVEDPGGRYGYTF,TGCAGCGTTGAAGACCCAGGGGGCCGCTATGGCTACACCTTC
TRBJ1-2,TRBV10-3,-,TRBD1,CAIRTGLTNYGYTF,TGTGCCATCAGGACAGGGCTGACTAACTATGGCTACACCTTC
TRBJ1-3,TRBV2,-,-,CASSSGLGSGDTIYF,TGTGCCAGCAGTTCAGGGTTGGGGTCGGGGGACACCATATATTTT